A few counts support the clone carrying this T cell receptor (beta chain). Its target is not known. TCRdb reanalysed the 5' RACE reads using MiXCR and keeps one entry per CDR3 protein. The sample carries about 74,000 distinct CDR3 sequences, around 6.5% recorded once. The sample comes from a study of T cells after yellow fever vaccination. On the study more broadly: The fractions with low cell numbers were processed using SMART-Seq v4 Ultra Low Input.

Study outcomes and limitations: In FACS-sorted repertoires, abundant clonotypes from the bulk population could appear as contaminants.

The TCR was taken from a man in his late teens or twenties who received the YFV17D yellow fever vaccine. The sequencing here drew on CD8+ T cells sorted from PBMCs, taken more than 4 days after the first yellow fever vaccination.

CDR3 loop: CATGTGITYEQYF. CDR3 DNA sequence: TGTGCCACCGGGACAGGGATAACCTACGAGCAGTACTTC. The J gene is TRBJ2-7, the V gene TRBV28; 9 bases fit TRBD1. CDR3 length: 13 residues. Germline CDR1 is MDHEN and CDR2 is SYDVKM. The J segment lost 2 bases and the V segment lost 10 bases, leaving 6 bases of the junction unmatched.